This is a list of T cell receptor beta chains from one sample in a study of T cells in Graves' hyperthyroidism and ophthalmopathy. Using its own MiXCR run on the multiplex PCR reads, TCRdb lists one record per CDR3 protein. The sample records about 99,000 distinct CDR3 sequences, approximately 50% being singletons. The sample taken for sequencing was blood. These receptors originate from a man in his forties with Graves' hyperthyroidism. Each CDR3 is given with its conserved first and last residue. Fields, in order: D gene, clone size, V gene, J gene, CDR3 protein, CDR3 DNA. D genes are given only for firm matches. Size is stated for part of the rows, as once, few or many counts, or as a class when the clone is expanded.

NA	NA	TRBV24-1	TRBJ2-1	CATSKDGSSYNEQFF	TGTGCCACCAGTAAGGACGGGAGCTCCTACAATGAGCAGTTCTTC
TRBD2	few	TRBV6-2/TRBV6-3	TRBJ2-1	CASSYGEGSNEQFF	TGTGCCAGCAGTTACGGGGAGGGCAGTAATGAGCAGTTCTTC
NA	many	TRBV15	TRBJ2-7	CATSRDHNEQYF	TGTGCCACCAGCAGAGATCACAACGAGCAGTACTTC
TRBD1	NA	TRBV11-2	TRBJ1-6	CASSEGAGTGDSPLHF	TGTGCCAGCAGCGAAGGGGCCGGGACAGGGGACTCACCCCTCCACTTT
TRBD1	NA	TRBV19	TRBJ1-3	CASTPDRLSGNTIYF	TGTGCCAGTACCCCGGACAGGCTCTCTGGAAACACCATATATTTT
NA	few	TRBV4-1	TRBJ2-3	CASSQGRGSSTDTQYF	TGCGCCAGCAGCCAAGGGAGGGGTTCTAGCACAGATACGCAGTATTTT
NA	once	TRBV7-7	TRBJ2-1	CAYHLGGGNEQFF	TGTGCTTACCATCTGGGAGGTGGGAATGAGCAGTTCTTC
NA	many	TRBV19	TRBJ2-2	CASTRATNTGELFF	TGTGCCAGTACCAGGGCTACGAACACCGGGGAGCTGTTTTTT
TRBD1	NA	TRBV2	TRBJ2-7	CASRDPGQGPYEQYF	TGTGCCAGCAGGGATCCGGGACAGGGACCTTACGAGCAGTACTTC
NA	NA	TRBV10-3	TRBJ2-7	CAISEVGHERYF	TGTGCCATCAGTGAGGTGGGGCACGAGCGGTACTTC
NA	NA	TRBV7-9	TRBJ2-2	CASSPLGSRRTGEPFF	TGTGCCAGCAGCCCGCTCGGGTCACGGAGAACCGGGGAGCCGTTTTTT
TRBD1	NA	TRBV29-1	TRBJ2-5	CSVGQGASETQYF	TGCAGCGTTGGACAGGGGGCATCAGAGACCCAGTACTTC
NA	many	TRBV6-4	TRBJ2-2	CASQQFANTGELFF	TGTGCCAGCCAACAGTTCGCGAACACCGGGGAGCTGTTTTTT
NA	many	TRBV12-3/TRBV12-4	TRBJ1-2	CASSFLLGDYGYTF	TGTGCCAGCAGTTTTTTATTGGGTGACTATGGCTACACCTTC
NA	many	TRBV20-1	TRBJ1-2	CSALSSQRVLHGYTF	TGCAGTGCCCTATCATCTCAACGGGTCCTTCATGGCTACACCTTC
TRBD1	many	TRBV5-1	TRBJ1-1	CASSTSGTGETEAFF	TGCGCCAGCAGCACGTCCGGGACAGGGGAGACTGAAGCTTTCTTT
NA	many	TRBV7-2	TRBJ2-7	CASSTRLRGSGYEQYF	TGTGCCAGCAGCACACGTCTTCGGGGTTCGGGCTACGAGCAGTACTTC
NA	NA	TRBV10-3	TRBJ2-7	CATSVSRGIGSYEQYF	TGTGCCACCAGTGTGTCACGGGGAATCGGCTCCTACGAGCAGTACTTC
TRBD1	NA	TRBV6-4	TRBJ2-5	CASSRTRQGVETQYF	TGTGCCAGCAGTCGGACTAGACAGGGGGTTGAGACCCAGTACTTC
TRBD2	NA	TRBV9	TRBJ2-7	CASSVTSGGSYEQYF	TGTGCCAGCAGCGTAACTAGCGGGGGGTCCTACGAGCAGTACTTC
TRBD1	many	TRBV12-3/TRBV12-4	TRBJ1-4	CASSSTGIGNEKLFF	TGTGCCAGCAGTTCGACAGGGATTGGTAATGAAAAACTGTTTTTT
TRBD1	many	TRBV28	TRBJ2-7	CASSLRDRTYF	TGTGCCAGCAGTTTAAGGGACAGGACGTACTTC
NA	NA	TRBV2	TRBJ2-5	CSARGVSGWFQETQYF	TGCAGTGCTAGGGGGGTTAGCGGGTGGTTCCAGGAGACCCAGTACTTC
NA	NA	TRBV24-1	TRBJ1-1	CATRGSGDLEAFF	TGTGCCACCAGGGGCTCTGGGGACCTTGAAGCTTTCTTT
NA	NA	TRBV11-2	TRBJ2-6	CASSSSLGANVLTF	TGTGCCAGCAGCAGCTCCCTTGGGGCCAACGTCCTGACTTTC
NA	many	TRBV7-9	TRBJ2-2	CASSSRQGELFF	TGTGCCAGCAGCTCGCGACAGGGGGAGCTGTTTTTT
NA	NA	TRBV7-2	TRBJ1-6	CASSYTDNPPLHF	TGTGCCAGCAGCTACACTGATAATCCACCCCTCCACTTT
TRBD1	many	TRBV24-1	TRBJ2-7	CATSDLTGTGGLHSYEQYF	TGTGCCACCAGTGATTTGACCGGGACAGGGGGCTTACACTCCTACGAGCAGTACTTC
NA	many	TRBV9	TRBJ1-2	CASSVIGGSGYTF	TGTGCCAGCAGCGTAATAGGGGGTAGTGGCTACACCTTC
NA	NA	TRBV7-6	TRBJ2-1	CASSAGLNQRTRREQFF	TGTGCCAGCAGCGCAGGCCTCAACCAACGTACTAGGCGCGAGCAGTTCTTC
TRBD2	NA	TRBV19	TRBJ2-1	CASSRETSGSYNEQFF	TGTGCCAGTAGTAGGGAGACTAGCGGGAGTTACAATGAGCAGTTCTTC
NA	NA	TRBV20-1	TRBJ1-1	CSARGVNTEAFF	TGCAGTGCTAGGGGGGTGAACACTGAAGCTTTCTTT
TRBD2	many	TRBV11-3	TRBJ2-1	CASSLGRGGLSSYNEQFF	TGTGCCAGCAGCTTGGGGAGGGGTGGATTAAGCTCCTACAATGAGCAGTTCTTC
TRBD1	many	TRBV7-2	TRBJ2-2	CASSLRGRNPGELFF	TGTGCCAGCAGCCTCAGGGGGCGAAACCCCGGGGAGCTGTTTTTT
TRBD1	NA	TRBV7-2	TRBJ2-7	CASSLKGGQGRAEQYF	TGTGCCAGCAGCCTCAAAGGGGGACAGGGGAGGGCCGAGCAGTACTTC
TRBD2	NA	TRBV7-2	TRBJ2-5	CASSQEAGQTQYF	TGTGCCAGCAGCCAAGAAGCGGGACAGACCCAGTACTTC
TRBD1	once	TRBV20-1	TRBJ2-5	CSALTGGRNQYF	TGCAGTGCTCTAACAGGGGGCAGGAATCAGTACTTC